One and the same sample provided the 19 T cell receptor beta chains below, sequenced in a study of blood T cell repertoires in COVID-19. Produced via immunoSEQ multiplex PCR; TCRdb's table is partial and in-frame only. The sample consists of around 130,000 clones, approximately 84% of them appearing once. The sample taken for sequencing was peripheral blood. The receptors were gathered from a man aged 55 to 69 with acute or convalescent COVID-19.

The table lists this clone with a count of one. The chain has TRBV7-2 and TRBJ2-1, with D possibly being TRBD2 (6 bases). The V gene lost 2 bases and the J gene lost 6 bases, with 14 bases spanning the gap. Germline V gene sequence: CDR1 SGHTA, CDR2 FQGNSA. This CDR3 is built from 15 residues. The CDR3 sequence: CASSLLGSSANEQFF. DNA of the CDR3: TGTGCCAGCAGCTTACTGGGTTCTAGCGCCAATGAGCAGTTCTTC.

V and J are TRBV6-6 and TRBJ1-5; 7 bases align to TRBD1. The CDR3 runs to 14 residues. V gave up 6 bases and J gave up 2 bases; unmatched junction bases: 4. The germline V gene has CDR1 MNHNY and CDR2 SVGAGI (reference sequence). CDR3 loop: CASSDRAGNQPQHF. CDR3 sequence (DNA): TGTGCCAGCAGCGACAGGGCGGGCAATCAGCCCCAGCATTTT.

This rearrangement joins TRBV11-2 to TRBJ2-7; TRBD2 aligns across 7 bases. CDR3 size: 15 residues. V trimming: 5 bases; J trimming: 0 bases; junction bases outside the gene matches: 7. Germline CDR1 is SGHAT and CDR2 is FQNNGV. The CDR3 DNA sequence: TGTGCCAGCAGCCACGGGACTACTTTCTCCTACGAGCAGTACTTC. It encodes CASSHGTTFSYEQYF.

CDR3 region: CASSPPGLAGGLADTQYF. CDR3 nucleotides: TGTGCCAGCAGCCCTCCGGGACTAGCGGGGGGGCTCGCAGATACGCAGTATTTT. This chain joins TRBV9 and TRBJ2-3; TRBD2 agrees at 16 bases. Trimming cost V 4 bases and J 4 bases; bases outside gene matches: 9. The CDR3 sequence is 18 residues long. CDR1 is SGDLS and CDR2 is YYNGEE in the germline V gene.

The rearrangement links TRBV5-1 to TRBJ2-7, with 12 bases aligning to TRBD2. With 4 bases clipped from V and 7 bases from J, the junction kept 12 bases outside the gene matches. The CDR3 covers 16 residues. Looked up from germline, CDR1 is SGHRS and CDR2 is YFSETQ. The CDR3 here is CASSPDLAGGPREQYF. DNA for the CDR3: TGCGCCAGCAGCCCGGATCTAGCGGGAGGGCCAAGGGAGCAGTACTTC.

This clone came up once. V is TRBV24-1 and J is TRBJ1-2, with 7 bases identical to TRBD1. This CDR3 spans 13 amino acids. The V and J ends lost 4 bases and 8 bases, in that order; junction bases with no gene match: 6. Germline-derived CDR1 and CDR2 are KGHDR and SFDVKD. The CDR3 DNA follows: TGTGCCACCAGTGACCCGGGACAGAAGGGCTACACCTTC. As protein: CATSDPGQKGYTF.

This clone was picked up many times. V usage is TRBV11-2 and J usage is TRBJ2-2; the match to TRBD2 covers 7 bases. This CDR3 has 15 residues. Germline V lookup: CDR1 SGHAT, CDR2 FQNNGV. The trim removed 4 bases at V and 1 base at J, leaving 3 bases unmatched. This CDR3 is CASSSRGVNTGELFF. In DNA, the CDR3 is TGTGCCAGCAGCTCCCGGGGGGTGAACACCGGGGAGCTGTTTTTT. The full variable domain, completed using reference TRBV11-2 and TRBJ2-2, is EAGVAQSPRYKIIEKRQSVAFWCNPISGHATLYWYQQILGQGPKLLIQFQNNGVVDDSQLPKDRFSAERLKGVDSTLKIQPAKLEDSAVYLCASSSRGVNTGELFFGEGSRLTVL.

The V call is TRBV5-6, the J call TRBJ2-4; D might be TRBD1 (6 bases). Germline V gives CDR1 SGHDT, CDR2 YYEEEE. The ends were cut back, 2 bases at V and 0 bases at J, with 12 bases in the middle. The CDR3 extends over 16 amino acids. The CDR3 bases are TGTGCCAGCAGCTTAGGGGGACAACTAGCCAAAAACATTCAGTACTTC. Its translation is CASSLGGQLAKNIQYF.

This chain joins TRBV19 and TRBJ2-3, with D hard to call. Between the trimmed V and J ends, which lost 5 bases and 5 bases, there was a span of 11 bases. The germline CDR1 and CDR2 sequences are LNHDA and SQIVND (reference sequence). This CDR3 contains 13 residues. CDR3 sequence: CASSVPPGDTQYF. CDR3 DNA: TGTGCCAGTAGTGTCCCGCCGGGAGATACGCAGTATTTT.

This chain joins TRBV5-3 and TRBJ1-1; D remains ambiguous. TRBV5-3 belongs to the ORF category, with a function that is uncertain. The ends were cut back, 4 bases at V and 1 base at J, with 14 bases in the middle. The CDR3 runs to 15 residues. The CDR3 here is CARSPGREKNTEAFF. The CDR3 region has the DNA TGTGCCAGAAGCCCGGGGAGGGAGAAGAACACTGAAGCTTTCTTT.

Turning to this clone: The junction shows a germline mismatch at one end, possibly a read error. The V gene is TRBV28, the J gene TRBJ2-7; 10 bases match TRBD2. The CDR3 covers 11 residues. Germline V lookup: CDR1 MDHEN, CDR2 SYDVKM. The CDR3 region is CASSSSGRHFF. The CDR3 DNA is TGTGCCAGCAGTTCTAGCGGGAGACATTTCTTC. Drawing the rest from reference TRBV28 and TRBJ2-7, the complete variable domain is DVKVTQSSRYLVKRTGEKVFLECVQDMDHENMFWYRQDPGLGLRLIYFSYDVKMKEKGDIPEGYSVSREKKERFSLILESASTNQTSMYLCASSSSGRHFFGPGTRLTVT.

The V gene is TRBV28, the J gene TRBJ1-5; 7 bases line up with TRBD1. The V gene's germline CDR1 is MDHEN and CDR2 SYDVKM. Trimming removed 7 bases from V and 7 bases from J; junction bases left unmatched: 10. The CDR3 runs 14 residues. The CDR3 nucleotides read TGTGCCAGCACCAGTCAGGGGGAAGTGCAGCCCCAGCATTTT. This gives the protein CASTSQGEVQPQHF.

CDR3 residues: CATSRDRGFEQYF. CDR3 sequence (DNA): TGTGCCACCAGCAGAGATAGGGGGTTCGAGCAGTACTTC. The chain carries TRBV15 and TRBJ2-7; a possible D gene is TRBD1 (6 bases). The V gene's germline CDR1 is LNHNV and CDR2 YYDKDF (reference sequence). This CDR3 has 13 amino acids. V was shortened by 0 bases and J by 6 bases, with 9 bases between the two germline ends.

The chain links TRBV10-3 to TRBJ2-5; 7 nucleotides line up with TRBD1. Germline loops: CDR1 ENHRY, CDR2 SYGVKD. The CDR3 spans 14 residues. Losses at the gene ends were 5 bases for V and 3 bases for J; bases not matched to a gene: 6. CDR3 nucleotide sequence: TGTGCCATCAGTACAGGGGTGGGGGAAGAGACCCAGTACTTC. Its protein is CAISTGVGEETQYF.

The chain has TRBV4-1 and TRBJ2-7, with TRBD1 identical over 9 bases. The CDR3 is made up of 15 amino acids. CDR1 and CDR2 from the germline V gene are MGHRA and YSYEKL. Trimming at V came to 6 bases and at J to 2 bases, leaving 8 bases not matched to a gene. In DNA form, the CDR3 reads TGCGCCAGCAGTCCGGGGGGACAGGGTACCTACGAGCAGTACTTC. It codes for CASSPGGQGTYEQYF.

CDR3: CASSLALAGILSTDTQYF. CDR3 bases: TGCGCCAGCAGCTTGGCACTAGCGGGGATCCTTAGCACAGATACGCAGTATTTT. This chain connects TRBV5-1 to TRBJ2-3, with TRBD2 identical over 10 bases. J lost 0 bases, V lost 0 bases, and 7 bases had no gene match. Looked up from germline, CDR1 is SGHRS and CDR2 is YFSETQ. This CDR3 contains 18 residues. Full variable domain (rest looked up from reference TRBV5-1 and TRBJ2-3): KAGVTQTPRYLIKTRGQQVTLSCSPISGHRSVSWYQQTPGQGLQFLFEYFSETQRNKGNFPGRFSGRQFSNSRSEMNVSTLELGDSALYLCASSLALAGILSTDTQYFGPGTRLTVL.

The CDR3 bases are TGTGCCAGCAGCTTGAGACAGGCAAGCGAGCAGTACTTC. This translates into CASSLRQASEQYF. The chain links TRBV7-2 to TRBJ2-7; a possible D gene is TRBD1 (6 bases). The germline V gene encodes CDR1 SGHTA and CDR2 FQGNSA. The V end lost 3 bases, the J end lost 6 bases, and 12 bases lay between the germline ends. The CDR3 sequence is 13 residues long.

In DNA form, the CDR3 reads TGCAGCGTTGGCCCCAAGCTAGCGGGAGTGTACGAGCAGTACTTC. Translated: CSVGPKLAGVYEQYF. This chain joins TRBV29-1 and TRBJ2-7; 10 bases agree with TRBD2. Trimming removed 4 bases from V and 4 bases from J; junction bases left unmatched: 10. The CDR3 sequence is 15 residues long. Germline V gives CDR1 SQVTM, CDR2 ANQGSEA.

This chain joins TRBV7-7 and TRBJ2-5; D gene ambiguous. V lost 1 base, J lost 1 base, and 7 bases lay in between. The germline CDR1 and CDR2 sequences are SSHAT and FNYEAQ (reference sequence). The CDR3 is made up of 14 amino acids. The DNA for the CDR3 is TGTGCCAGCAGCTTAGGGGCCCTCCAAGAGACCCAGTACTTC. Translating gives CASSLGALQETQYF.